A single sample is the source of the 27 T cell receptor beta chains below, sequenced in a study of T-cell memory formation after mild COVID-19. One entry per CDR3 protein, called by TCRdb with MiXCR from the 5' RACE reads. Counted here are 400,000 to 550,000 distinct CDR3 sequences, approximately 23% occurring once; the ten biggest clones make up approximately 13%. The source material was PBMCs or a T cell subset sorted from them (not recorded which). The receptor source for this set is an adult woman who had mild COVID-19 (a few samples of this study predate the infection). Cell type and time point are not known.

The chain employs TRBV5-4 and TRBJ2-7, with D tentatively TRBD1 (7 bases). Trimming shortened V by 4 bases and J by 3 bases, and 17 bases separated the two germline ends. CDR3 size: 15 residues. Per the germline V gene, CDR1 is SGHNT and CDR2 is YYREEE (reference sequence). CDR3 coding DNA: TGTGCCAGCAGCGAGTCCGCAGGGGGGAACTACGAGCAGTACTTC. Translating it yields CASSESAGGNYEQYF.

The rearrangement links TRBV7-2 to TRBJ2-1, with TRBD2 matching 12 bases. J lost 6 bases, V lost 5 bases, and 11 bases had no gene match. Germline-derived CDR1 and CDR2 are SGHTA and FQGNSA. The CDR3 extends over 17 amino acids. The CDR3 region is CASSMAGSSGRANEQFF. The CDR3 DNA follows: TGTGCCAGCAGCATGGCGGGTTCTAGCGGGAGGGCCAATGAGCAGTTCTTC. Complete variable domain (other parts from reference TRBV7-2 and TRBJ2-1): GAGVSQSPSNKVTEKGKDVELRCDPISGHTALYWYRQSLGQGLEFLIYFQGNSAPDKSGLPSDRFSAERTGGSVSTLTIQRTQQEDSAVYLCASSMAGSSGRANEQFFGPGTRLTVL.

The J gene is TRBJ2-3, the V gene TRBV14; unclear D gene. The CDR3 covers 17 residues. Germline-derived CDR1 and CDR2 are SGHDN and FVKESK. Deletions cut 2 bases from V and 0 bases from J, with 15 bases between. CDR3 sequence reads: CASSQLPWRSSTDTQYF. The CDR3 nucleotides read TGTGCCAGCAGCCAACTGCCGTGGAGATCTAGCACAGATACGCAGTATTTT.

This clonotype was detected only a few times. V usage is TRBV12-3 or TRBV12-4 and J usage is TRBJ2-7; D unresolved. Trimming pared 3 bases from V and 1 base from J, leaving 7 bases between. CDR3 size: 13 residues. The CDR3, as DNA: TGTGCCAGCAGTTTCGTCCTGTCCTACGAGCAGTACTTC. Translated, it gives CASSFVLSYEQYF.

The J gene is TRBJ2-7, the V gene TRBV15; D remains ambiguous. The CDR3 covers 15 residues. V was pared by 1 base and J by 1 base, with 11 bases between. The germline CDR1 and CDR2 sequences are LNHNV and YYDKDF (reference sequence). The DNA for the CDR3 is TGTGCCACCAGCAGAGGAGAGTCGATATCCTACGAGCAGTACTTC. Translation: CATSRGESISYEQYF.

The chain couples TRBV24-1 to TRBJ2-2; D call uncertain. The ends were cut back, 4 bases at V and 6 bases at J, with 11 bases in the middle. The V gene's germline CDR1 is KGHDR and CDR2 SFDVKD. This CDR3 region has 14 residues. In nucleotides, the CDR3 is TGTGCCACCAGTGAAGCTGAACCTCCCGGGGAGCTGTTTTTT. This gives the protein CATSEAEPPGELFF.

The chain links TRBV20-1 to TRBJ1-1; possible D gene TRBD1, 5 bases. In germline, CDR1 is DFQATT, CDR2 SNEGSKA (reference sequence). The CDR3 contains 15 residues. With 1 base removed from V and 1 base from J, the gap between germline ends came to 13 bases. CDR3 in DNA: TGCAGTGCTAGAGTTTTGGGACGCGGGAACACTGAAGCTTTCTTT. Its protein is CSARVLGRGNTEAFF.

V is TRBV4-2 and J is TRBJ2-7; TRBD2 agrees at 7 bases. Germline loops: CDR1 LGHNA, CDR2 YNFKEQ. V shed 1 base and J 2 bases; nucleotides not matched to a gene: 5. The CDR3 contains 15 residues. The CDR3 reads CASSQGDYLTYEQYF. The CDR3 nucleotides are TGTGCCAGCAGCCAAGGGGACTACTTAACCTACGAGCAGTACTTC.

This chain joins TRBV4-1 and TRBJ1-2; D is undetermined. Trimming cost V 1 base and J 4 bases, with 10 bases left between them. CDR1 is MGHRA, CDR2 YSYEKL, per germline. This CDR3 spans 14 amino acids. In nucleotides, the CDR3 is TGCGCCAGCAGCCAAGGCACGGTGACCTATGGCTACACCTTC. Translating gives CASSQGTVTYGYTF.

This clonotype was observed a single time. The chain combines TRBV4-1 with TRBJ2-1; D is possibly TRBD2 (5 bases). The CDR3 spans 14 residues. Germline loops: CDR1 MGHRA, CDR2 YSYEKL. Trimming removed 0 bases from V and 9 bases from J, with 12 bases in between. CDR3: CASSQEGRDSEQFF. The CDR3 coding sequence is TGCGCCAGCAGCCAAGAAGGTCGGGATAGTGAGCAGTTCTTC.

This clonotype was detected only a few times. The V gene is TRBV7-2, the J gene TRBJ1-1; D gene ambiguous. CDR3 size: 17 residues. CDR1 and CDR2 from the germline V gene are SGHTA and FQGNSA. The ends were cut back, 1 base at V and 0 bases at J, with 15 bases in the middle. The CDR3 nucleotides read TGTGCCAGCAGCTTAGAAGGCAGCAGAAGGTTGAACACTGAAGCTTTCTTT. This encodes CASSLEGSRRLNTEAFF.

Written as DNA, the CDR3 is TGTGCCAGCACCCCTCGCTTTACACAGGGTTTTGGGCCCCAGCATTTT. Protein: CASTPRFTQGFGPQHF. V and J are TRBV27 and TRBJ1-5; D is possibly TRBD1 (6 bases). Trimming shortened V by 7 bases and J by 9 bases, and 25 bases separated the two germline ends. Germline values: CDR1 MNHEY, CDR2 SMNVEV (reference sequence). The CDR3 spans 16 residues.

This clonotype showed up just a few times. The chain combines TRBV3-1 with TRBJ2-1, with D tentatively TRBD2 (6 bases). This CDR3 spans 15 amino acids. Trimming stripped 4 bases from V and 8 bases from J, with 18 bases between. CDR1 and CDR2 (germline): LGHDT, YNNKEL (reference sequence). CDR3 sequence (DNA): TGTGCCAGCAGCCCGGGACCGTGGGACTCTGATGAGCAGTTCTTC. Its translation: CASSPGPWDSDEQFF.

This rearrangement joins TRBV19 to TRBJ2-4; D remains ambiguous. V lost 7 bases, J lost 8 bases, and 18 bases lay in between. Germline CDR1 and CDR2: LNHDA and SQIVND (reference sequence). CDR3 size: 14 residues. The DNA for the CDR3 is TGTGCCAGTATGCCCCATGGAGCTAAGGACATTCAGTACTTC. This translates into CASMPHGAKDIQYF. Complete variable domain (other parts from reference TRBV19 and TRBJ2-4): DGGITQSPKYLFRKEGQNVTLSCEQNLNHDAMYWYRQDPGQGLRLIYYSQIVNDFQKGDIAEGYSVSREKKESFPLTVTSAQKNPTAFYLCASMPHGAKDIQYFGAGTRLSVL.

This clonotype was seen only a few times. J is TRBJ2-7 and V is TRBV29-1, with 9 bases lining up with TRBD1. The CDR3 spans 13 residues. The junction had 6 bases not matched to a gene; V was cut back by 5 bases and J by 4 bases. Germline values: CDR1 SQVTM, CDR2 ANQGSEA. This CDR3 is CSVNEQGAYEQYF. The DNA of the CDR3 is TGCAGCGTTAACGAACAGGGGGCATACGAGCAGTACTTC.

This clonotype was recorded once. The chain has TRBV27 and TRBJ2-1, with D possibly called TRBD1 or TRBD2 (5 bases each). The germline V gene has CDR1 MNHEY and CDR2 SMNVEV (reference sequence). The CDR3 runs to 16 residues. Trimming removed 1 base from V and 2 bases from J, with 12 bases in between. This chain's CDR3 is CASSLFLGDTYNEQFF. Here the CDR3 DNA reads TGTGCCAGCAGTTTATTTCTGGGGGATACCTACAATGAGCAGTTCTTC.

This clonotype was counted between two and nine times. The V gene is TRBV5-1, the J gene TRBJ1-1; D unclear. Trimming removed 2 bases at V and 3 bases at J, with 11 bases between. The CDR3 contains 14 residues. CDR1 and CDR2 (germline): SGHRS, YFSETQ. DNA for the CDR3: TGCGCCAGCAGCTTATGGGGAGGGCACACTGAAGCTTTCTTT. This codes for CASSLWGGHTEAFF.

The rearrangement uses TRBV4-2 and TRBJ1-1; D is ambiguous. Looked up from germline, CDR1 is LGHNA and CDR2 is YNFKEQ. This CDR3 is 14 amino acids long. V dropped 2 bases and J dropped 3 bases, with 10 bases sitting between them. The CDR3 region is CASSQILGDTEAFF. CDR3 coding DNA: TGTGCCAGCAGCCAAATCCTTGGGGACACTGAAGCTTTCTTT.

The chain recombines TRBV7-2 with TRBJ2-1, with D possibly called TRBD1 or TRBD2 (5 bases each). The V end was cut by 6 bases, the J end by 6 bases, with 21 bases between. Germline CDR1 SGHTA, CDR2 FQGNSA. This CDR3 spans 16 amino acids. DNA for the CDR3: TGTGCCAGCAGTCTTGGGGATACTAGAACAGGCAATGAGCAGTTCTTC. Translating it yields CASSLGDTRTGNEQFF. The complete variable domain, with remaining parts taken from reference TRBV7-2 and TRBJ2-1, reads GAGVSQSPSNKVTEKGKDVELRCDPISGHTALYWYRQSLGQGLEFLIYFQGNSAPDKSGLPSDRFSAERTGGSVSTLTIQRTQQEDSAVYLCASSLGDTRTGNEQFFGPGTRLTVL.

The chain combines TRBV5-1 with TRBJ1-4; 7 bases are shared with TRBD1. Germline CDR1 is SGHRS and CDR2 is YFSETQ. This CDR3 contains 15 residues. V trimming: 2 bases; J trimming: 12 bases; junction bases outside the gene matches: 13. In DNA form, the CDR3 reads TGCGCCAGCAGCTTCCAGACAGGGCTAAATCGGGAACTGTTTTTT. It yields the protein CASSFQTGLNRELFF.

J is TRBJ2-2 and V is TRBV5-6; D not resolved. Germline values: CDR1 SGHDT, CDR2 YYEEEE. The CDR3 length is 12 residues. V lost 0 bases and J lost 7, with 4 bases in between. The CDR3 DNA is TGTGCCAGCAGCTTGGATAACGGGGAGCTGTTTTTT. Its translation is CASSLDNGELFF.

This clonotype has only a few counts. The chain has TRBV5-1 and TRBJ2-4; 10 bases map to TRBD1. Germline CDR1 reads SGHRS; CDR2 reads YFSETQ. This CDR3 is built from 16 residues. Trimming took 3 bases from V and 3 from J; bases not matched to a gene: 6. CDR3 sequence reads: CASSWGGTGDKNIQYF. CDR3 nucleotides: TGCGCCAGCAGCTGGGGGGGGACAGGGGACAAAAACATTCAGTACTTC.

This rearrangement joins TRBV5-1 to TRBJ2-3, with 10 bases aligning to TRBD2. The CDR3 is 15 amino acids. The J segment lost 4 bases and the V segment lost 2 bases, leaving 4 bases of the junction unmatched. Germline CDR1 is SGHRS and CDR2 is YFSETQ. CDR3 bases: TGCGCCAGCAGCTTTGCTAGCGGGAGCCCAGATACGCAGTATTTT. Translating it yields CASSFASGSPDTQYF.

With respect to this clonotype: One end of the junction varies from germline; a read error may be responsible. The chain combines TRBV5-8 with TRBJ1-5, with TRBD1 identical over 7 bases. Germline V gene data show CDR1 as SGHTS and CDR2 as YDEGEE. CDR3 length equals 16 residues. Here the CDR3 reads CASSPLTGNSNQPQHF. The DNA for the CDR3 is TGTGCCAGCAGCCCCCTGACAGGGAATAGCAATCAGCCACAGCATTTT.

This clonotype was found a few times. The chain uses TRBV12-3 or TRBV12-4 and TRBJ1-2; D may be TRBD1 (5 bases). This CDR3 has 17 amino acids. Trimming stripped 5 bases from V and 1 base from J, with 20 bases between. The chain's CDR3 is CASSSFDSRDFNYGYTF. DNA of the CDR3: TGTGCCAGCAGTAGTTTCGACAGCCGAGACTTTAACTATGGCTACACCTTC.

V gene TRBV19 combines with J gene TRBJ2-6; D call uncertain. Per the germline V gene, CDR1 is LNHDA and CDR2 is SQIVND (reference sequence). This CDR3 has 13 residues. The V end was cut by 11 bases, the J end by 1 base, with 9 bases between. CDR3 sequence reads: CASGGSGANVLTF. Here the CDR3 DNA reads TGTGCCTCCGGTGGGTCTGGGGCCAACGTCCTGACTTTC.

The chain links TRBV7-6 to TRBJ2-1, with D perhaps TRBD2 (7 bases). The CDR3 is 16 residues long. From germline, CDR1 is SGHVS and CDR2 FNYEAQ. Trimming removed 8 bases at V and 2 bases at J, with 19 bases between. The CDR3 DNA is TGTGCCAGCCACCCTGGGGCGGGGGCCGCCTACAATGAGCAGTTCTTC. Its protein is CASHPGAGAAYNEQFF.